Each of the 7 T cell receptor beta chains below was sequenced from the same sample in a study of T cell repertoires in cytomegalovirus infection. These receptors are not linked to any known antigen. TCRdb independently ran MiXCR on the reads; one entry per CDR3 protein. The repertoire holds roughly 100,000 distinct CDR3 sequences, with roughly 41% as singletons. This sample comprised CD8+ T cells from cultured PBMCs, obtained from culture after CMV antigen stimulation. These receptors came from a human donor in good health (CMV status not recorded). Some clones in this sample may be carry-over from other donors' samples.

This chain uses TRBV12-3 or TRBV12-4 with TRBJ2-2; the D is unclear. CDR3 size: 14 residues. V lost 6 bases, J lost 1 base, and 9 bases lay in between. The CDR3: CASSPTVNTGELFF. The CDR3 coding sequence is TGTGCCAGCAGCCCTACAGTGAACACCGGGGAGCTGTTTTTT.

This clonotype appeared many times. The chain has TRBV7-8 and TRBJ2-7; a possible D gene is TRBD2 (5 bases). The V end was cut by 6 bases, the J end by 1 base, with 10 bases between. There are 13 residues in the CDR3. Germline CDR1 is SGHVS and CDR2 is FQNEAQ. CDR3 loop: CASSGGQSYEQYF. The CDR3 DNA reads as TGTGCCAGCAGTGGCGGGCAGTCCTACGAGCAGTACTTC.

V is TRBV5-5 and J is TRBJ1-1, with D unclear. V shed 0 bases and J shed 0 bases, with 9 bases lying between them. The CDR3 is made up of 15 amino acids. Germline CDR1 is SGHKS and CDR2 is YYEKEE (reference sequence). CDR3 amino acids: CASSLDSFMNTEAFF. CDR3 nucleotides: TGTGCCAGCAGCTTGGACAGTTTCATGAACACTGAAGCTTTCTTT.

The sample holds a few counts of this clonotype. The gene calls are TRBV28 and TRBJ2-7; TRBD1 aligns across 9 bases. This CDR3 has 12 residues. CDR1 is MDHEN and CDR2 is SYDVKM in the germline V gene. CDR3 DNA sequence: TGTGCTTCCGGGACAGGGATCCACGAGCAGTACTTC. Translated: CASGTGIHEQYF.

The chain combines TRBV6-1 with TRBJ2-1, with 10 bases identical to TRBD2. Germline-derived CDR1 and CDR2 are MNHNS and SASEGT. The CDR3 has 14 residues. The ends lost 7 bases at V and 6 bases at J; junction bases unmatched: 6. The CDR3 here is CASTISGGSNEQFF. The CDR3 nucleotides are TGTGCCAGCACCATTAGCGGGGGGAGCAATGAGCAGTTCTTC.

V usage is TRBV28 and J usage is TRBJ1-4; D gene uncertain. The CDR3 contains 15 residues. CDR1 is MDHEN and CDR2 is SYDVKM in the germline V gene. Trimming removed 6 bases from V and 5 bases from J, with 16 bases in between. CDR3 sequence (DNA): TGTGCCAGCAGCGCCCCCGGCCTGGGGAATGAAAAACTGTTTTTT. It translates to CASSAPGLGNEKLFF.

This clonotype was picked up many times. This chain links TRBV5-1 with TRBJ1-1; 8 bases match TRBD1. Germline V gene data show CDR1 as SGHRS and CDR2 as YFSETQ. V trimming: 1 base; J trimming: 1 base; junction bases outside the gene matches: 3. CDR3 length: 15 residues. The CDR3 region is CASSLRGTGNTEAFF. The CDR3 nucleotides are TGCGCCAGCAGCTTGCGGGGGACAGGGAACACTGAAGCTTTCTTT.